This note documents a single T cell receptor (beta chain) sequence. This clonotype was seen a handful of times. The antigen this receptor binds is unknown. Base qualities are not recorded, but no much larger clone differs from it by a single base. Explained via the paper, the time point label denotes: pre-sensitization, week 0. The treatment or condition label corresponds to: therapeutic diphenylcyclopropenone sensitization with weekly scalp DPC. At each patch-test visit, blood was drawn before the patch test was applied. Patients were eligible if aged 18 to 70, diagnosed with alopecia and judged suitable for DPC therapy, and pregnant patients were excluded. Total RNA was extracted from unfractionated whole blood that had been collected in Tempus Blood RNA tubes. This sample was included in a study of human T cells and chemical hapten exposure (dated by TCRdb to about 2021). Regarding the research as a whole: For sensitization, 2% DPC in acetone was applied to an approximately 2 cm by approximately 2 cm area of upper inner arm skin. Patients additionally received weekly therapeutic DPC doses to the scalp throughout the approximately 25-week study period. Patch testing was done on the upper back using Finn chambers containing 0.01% DPC, and results were scored after 6 days according to International Contact Dermatitis Research Group standards. Blood samples were taken from patients before sensitization (week 0) and then at 2, 6 and about 24 weeks after DPC sensitization. Most of the patients in the cohort were female, and the cohort covered alopecia areata with under or over 50% scalp involvement, alopecia totalis and alopecia universalis. For TCR sequencing, blood came from 25 to 35 alopecia patients at anywhere from one to four time points (pre-sensitization, 2, 6 and 24 weeks). Peripheral blood TCR repertoire changes were tracked in vivo in alopecia patients during primary and secondary sensitization to the hapten diphenylcyclopropenone (DPC). Libraries were pooled for sequencing, and per-sample TCR yields varied mainly because of small differences in library volumes within the pool.

The CDR3 starts with the cysteine, ends with the phenylalanine, and has 17 residues. The DNA shown is the 51-base CDR3, in frame from base 1. CDR1 is given as MGHRA and CDR2 as YSYEKL, both from the germline V gene. The germline ends are 20 bases apart after V is trimmed by 1 base and J by 10 bases. Receptor amplification or capture employed RACE. Instrument used: NextSeq 500. During library preparation, unique molecular identifiers were attached to individual cDNA molecules so that TCRs could be counted in a quantitative, reproducible way. Both TCR alpha and TCR beta chains were sequenced from each blood RNA sample. As for the original processing: Samples had a median of 95,638 TCRs, with a range from about 23,224 to 750,000. The Decombinator software suite was used to annotate V, J and CDR3 in the TCR reads. For the PS versus PT1 abundance plots, all samples were subsampled to the same number of TCRs (28,000). Expanded TCRs were defined as absent before sensitization and observed at least eight times at the 2-week time point. TCRdb reanalyzed the raw reads on its own, using fastp at Q25 for trimming and MiXCR for clone calling, and kept in-frame beta chains. When rows share a CDR3 protein, they turn into one entry using the most common DNA and genes. In this record, the V and J calls reflect TCRdb's handling and not the investigators' own analysis. The sample table records 150,000 to 200,000 distinct CDR3 sequences; 30% of these occur just once. The ten biggest clones cover less than 3.5% of the sample.

General conclusions and limits of the study: No change with DPC sensitization was found in the number of TCRs above 1 in 1000 frequency, and no evidence of global repertoire structure alterations was found. Compared with pre-sensitization or healthy control sets, expanded TCRs formed significantly more large CDR3 similarity clusters, which is consistent with antigen-driven responses. Repeated subsampling changed both the strength of the expansion versus patch-test correlation and the threshold at which the correlation became significant. Patch test score was positively correlated with the number of PT1 expanded TCRs, with significance at thresholds 8, 16 and 32 but not at 4. Because every patient had alopecia, a presumed autoimmune disease, the patients' immune response might differ from that of healthy individuals.

The source is a woman aged 25 to 39 with alopecia areata. Some clones in this sample may be carry-over from other donors' samples. The sample here was whole blood, taken in connection with sensitization to the hapten diphenylcyclopropenone (DPC). Recombination connected TRBV4-1 to TRBJ1-6; tentative D gene TRBD1, with 5 bases matching. The sequence in DNA is TGCGCCAGCAGCCAAGGGTCCGGGGGAGGGTTCGGGTCACCCCTCCACTTT. It codes for CASSQGSGGGFGSPLHF.